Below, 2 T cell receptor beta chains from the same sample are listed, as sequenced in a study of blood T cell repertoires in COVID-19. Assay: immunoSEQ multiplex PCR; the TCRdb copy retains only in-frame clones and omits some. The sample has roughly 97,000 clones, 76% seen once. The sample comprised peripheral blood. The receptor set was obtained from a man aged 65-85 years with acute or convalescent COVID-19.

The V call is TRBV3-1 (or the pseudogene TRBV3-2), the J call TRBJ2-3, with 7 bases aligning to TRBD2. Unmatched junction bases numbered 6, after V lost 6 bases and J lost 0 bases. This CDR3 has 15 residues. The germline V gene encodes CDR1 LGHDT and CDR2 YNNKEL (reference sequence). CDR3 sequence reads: CASSPGTTSTDTQYF. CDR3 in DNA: TGTGCCAGCAGTCCCGGGACTACGAGCACAGATACGCAGTATTTT.

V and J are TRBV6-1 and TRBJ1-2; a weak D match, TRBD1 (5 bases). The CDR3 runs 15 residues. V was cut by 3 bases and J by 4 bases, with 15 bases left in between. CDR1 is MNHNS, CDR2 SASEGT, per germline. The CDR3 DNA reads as TGTGCCAGCAGTGACGGGGGGTATTCTATCTATGGCTACACCTTC. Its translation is CASSDGGYSIYGYTF.